This record concerns one TCR beta chain sequence. This sample stems from a study of blood T cell dynamics during melanoma immunotherapy. Time point indicated: week 3, after first cycle of checkpoint inhibitor. Disease control meant complete response, partial response or stable disease at 12 weeks. Clones were sequenced by immunoSEQ multiplex PCR, and TCRdb holds only the in-frame ones, with some missing. This table has 25,000 to 30,000 clones, roughly 83% appearing once. The CDR3 has 15 amino acids. Per the germline V gene, CDR1 is MNHNS and CDR2 is SASEGT. Deletions cut 2 bases from V and 8 bases from J, with 18 bases between.

The receptor was derived from a human donor with melanoma. The input for sequencing was blood, taken from a patient treated with checkpoint blockade. V usage is TRBV6-1 and J usage is TRBJ1-1, with no clear D. The CDR3 DNA sequence: TGTGCCAGCAGTGAACGCGGAGAATCGAAGATGGAAGCTTTCTTT. Its protein is CASSERGESKMEAFF.